This TCR beta chain comes out of a study of blood T cell repertoires in COVID-19. Data came from immunoSEQ multiplex PCR; TCRdb stores just in-frame clones and leaves some out. The sample carries under 450,000 clones, over 75% recorded once. Germline CDR1 is SGDLS and CDR2 is YYNGEE. The CDR3 sequence is 16 residues long. The V end was cut by 0 bases, the J end by 4 bases, with 16 bases between. This sequence was found in a woman between 35 and 50 years old with COVID-19, enrolled during active disease. The sample was peripheral blood. The V and J genes are TRBV9 and TRBJ1-1, with D maybe TRBD1 (5 bases). CDR3 region: CASSVGGSGVGTEAFF. Written as DNA, the CDR3 is TGTGCCAGCAGCGTAGGAGGTTCGGGGGTTGGCACTGAAGCTTTCTTT.